This T cell receptor (beta chain) is from a study of blood T cell repertoires in COVID-19. Original processing methods: For nucleated cells, counts were estimated from reference gene primer amplification. The repertoire was sequenced with immunoSEQ multiplex PCR; TCRdb's copy has only in-frame clones and lacks some. The V and J calls and clone size are taken from that table; D and trimming were inferred from the DNA. Here the sample spans 300,000 or so clones, just over 90% being singletons. Patients from Seattle were sampled longitudinally, starting during active infection. What was sequenced was peripheral blood. The sequence came from a woman under 40 with COVID-19, enrolled during active disease.

The CDR3 region has the DNA TGTGCCAGCAGTTTAGGGTTGGGGGGGGTGAGCACTGAAGCTTTCTTT. The encoded protein is CASSLGLGGVSTEAFF. The chain carries TRBV28 and TRBJ1-1; TRBD1 is a possible D gene (5 bases). This CDR3 region has 16 residues. Trimming left V 2 bases short and J 4 bases short, with 17 bases between. Germline V gene sequence: CDR1 MDHEN, CDR2 SYDVKM. Together with reference TRBV28 and TRBJ1-1, the CDR3 gives the full variable domain: DVKVTQSSRYLVKRTGEKVFLECVQDMDHENMFWYRQDPGLGLRLIYFSYDVKMKEKGDIPEGYSVSREKKERFSLILESASTNQTSMYLCASSLGLGGVSTEAFFGQGTRLTVV.